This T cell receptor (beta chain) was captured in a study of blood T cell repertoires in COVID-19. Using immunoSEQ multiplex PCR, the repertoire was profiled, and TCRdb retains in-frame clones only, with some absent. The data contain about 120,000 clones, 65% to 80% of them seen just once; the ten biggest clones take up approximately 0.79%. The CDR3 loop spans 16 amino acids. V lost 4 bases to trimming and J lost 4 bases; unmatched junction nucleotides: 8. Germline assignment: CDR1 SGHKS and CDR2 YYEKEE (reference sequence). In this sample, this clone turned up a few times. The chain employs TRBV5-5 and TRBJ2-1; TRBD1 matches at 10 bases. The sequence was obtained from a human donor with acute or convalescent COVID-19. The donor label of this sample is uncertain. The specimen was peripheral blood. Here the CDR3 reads CASSPLRDRGYNEQFF. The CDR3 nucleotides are TGTGCCAGCAGCCCCCTCCGGGACAGGGGTTACAATGAGCAGTTCTTC.